The entry below describes one T cell receptor (beta chain). CDR3 length equals 16 residues. Germline V gene data show CDR1 as MDHEN and CDR2 as SYDVKM. Trimming took off 1 base at V and 4 bases at J, with 16 bases between the two ends. These data are taken from a study of T cell changes during pregnancy in multiple sclerosis. TCRdb's copy holds only in-frame clones and misses some; the assay was immunoSEQ multiplex PCR. The sample includes approximately 49,000 clones, almost 95% seen only once; the top ten take around 0.91%. V and J are TRBV28 and TRBJ1-2, with D unclear. This receptor was obtained from a female donor in good health, enrolled as a control in a pregnancy study. The sample here was CD4+ T cells from peripheral blood mononuclear cells, taken in the second trimester of pregnancy. Here the CDR3 reads CASSLLAASSGYGYTF. Here the CDR3 DNA reads TGTGCCAGCAGTTTATTGGCAGCTAGCTCGGGCTATGGCTACACCTTC.